The TCR beta chain under discussion was sequenced for a study of naive and memory T cell subsets. Two oligonucleotides, mixed equimolar, formed the beta constant-region primer covering TRBC1 and TRBC2. Four rounds of PCR amplified the ligated cDNA using nested alpha and beta constant-region primers plus SP2. An oligonucleotide with the SP2 primer and a 12-nucleotide UMI was ligated to the cDNA 3' end. TCRdb itself ran the UMI-ligation and nested PCR reads through MiXCR, one entry per CDR3 protein. The sample consists of approximately 140,000 distinct CDR3 sequences, 22% of them appearing once. This clonotype came up a few times. Its antigen is not identified. Study outcomes and limitations: Over 90% of naive TCR sequences appeared only once after error correction, unlike memory subsets. Expression changes during T cell differentiation may affect RNA-based TCR counts. A few larger clonotypes appeared in naive repertoires, especially CD8, possibly memory cells re-expressing CD45RA. Between naive and memory subsets, TCR abundance power law exponents differed.

Germline V gene data show CDR1 as SQVTM and CDR2 as ANQGSEA. This CDR3 region has 12 residues. J gave up 5 bases and V 3 bases, and 2 bases lay outside the gene matches. Source material: naive CD4+ T cells from blood. This clonotype was sampled from a human donor in good health. The chain uses TRBV29-1 and TRBJ2-5; 8 positions agree with TRBD1. The CDR3 DNA reads as TGCAGCGTTGACCAGGGGGCTGAGACCCAGTACTTC. Amino acids: CSVDQGAETQYF.